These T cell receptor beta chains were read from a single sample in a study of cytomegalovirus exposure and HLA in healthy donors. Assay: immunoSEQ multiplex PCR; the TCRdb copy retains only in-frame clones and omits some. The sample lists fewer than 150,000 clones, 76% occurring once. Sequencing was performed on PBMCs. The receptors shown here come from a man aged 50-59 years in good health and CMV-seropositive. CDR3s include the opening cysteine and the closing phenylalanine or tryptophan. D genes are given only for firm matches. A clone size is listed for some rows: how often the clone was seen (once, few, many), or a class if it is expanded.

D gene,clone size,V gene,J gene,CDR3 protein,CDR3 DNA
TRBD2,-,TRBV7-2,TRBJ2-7,CASSPGAGLAGGPADEQYF,TGTGCCAGCAGCCCCGGAGCGGGACTAGCGGGGGGGCCAGCCGACGAGCAGTACTTC
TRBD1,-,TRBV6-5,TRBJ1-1,CASSYTGQVNTEAFF,TGTGCCAGCAGTTACACCGGACAGGTGAACACTGAAGCTTTCTTT
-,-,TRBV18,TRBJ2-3,CASSRGGVGTDTQYF,TGTGCCAGCTCACGGGGAGGAGTTGGCACAGATACGCAGTATTTT
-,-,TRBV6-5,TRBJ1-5,CASSYYSSNQPQHF,TGTGCCAGCAGTTACTACAGCTCCAATCAGCCCCAGCATTTT
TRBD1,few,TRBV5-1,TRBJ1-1,CASSLAPGQGVSGFAFF,TGCGCCAGCAGCTTGGCCCCGGGACAGGGGGTTTCAGGATTCGCTTTCTTT
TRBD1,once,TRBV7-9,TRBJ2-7,CASSQDYDRGRREQYF,TGTGCCAGCAGCCAAGATTACGACAGGGGGCGGCGCGAGCAGTACTTC
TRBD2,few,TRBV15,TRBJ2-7,CATSIFPLAGGRDGHYEQYF,TGTGCCACCAGCATTTTTCCTCTAGCGGGAGGTCGGGACGGACACTACGAGCAGTACTTC
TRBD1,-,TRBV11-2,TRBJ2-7,CASSLRGTGGYEQYF,TGTGCCAGCAGCTTACGCGGAACAGGGGGATACGAGCAGTACTTC
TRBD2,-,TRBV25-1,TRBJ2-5,CVNLAGGIETQYF,TGTGTCAACCTAGCGGGAGGAATAGAGACCCAGTACTTC
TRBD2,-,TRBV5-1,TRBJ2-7,CASSLVPLAGGSSSYEQYF,TGCGCCAGCAGCTTGGTACCTCTAGCGGGAGGGTCTAGCTCCTACGAGCAGTACTTC
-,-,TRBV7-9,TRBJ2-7,CASSSGRNEQYF,TGTGCCAGCAGCTCGGGTAGGAACGAGCAGTACTTC